This T cell receptor (beta chain) appears in the sequencing data of a study of shared clonotypes between healthy human individuals. Whole-study results and caveats: Only blood underwent sampling, and tissue repertoires likely differ.

As for this clone: The antigen is undetermined.

Healthy HIV-negative adults without recent acute infections or vaccinations served as donors. Trimming cost V 2 bases and J 5 bases; bases outside gene matches: 10. The CDR3 spans 17 residues. CDR1 and CDR2 (germline): GTSNPN, SVGIG (reference sequence). Per the study methods: There were no quality scores in the junction-only immunoSEQ sequences, so filtering differed. Some clones are missing from TCRdb's copy, which holds only in-frame ones; the method was immunoSEQ multiplex PCR. V and J calls and clone size come straight from that table; D and trimming were deduced from the DNA. The sample records over 950,000 clones, roughly 80% being singletons.

This TCR was recovered from a young man in good health. Some clones in this sample may be carry-over from other donors' samples. The chain combines TRBV30 with TRBJ2-3; 13 bases are a match to TRBD2. The sample consisted of memory CD4+ T cells from PBMCs. The subset: CD45RA-negative fraction. The CDR3 protein is CAWSPLGLAGVGDTQYF. DNA for the CDR3: TGTGCCTGGAGTCCCCTAGGACTAGCGGGAGTGGGAGATACGCAGTATTTT.